These 12 T cell receptor beta chains originate from one sample sequenced in a study of early T cells in non-severe SARS-CoV-2 infection (dated by TCRdb to the early 2020s). Libraries were constructed by 5' RACE. TCRdb names NextSeq 500 as the instrument used. The public reads were reprocessed in TCRdb via fastp at Q25 and MiXCR, keeping in-frame beta chains. Records with the same CDR3 protein are collapsed into one entry carrying the most frequent genes and DNA. For this sample there are 90,000 or so distinct CDR3 sequences; more than 12% appear just once. 5.5% of the sample rests with the top ten. The source material was whole blood. Receptor source: an adult who was a healthcare worker with PCR-confirmed SARS-CoV-2 infection or an uninfected control (not recorded which).

This clonotype was counted only a few times. V gene TRBV28 combines with J gene TRBJ2-7; no clear D gene. V gave up 5 bases and J gave up 6 bases, with 11 bases separating them. CDR1 is MDHEN and CDR2 is SYDVKM in the germline V gene. The CDR3 has 12 amino acids. For the CDR3, the DNA is TGTGCCAGCAGTCTCCCGGATAGCGAGCAGTACTTC. This sequence encodes CASSLPDSEQYF.

At least ten counts were recorded for this clonotype. The gene calls are TRBV6-2 or TRBV6-3 and TRBJ2-2; no reliable D call. This CDR3 contains 13 residues. Germline CDR1 MNHEY, CDR2 SVGEGT. V was clipped by 8 bases and J by 2 bases, with 9 bases between them. The CDR3 DNA reads TGTGCCAGCGAGACCGAAAACACCGGGGAGCTGTTTTTT. It specifies CASETENTGELFF.

This clonotype has ten or more counts. The chain uses TRBV7-7 and TRBJ2-2, with 10 positions matching TRBD1. This CDR3 is 17 amino acids long. CDR1 is SSHAT, CDR2 FNYEAQ, per germline (reference sequence). The V and J ends lost 2 bases and 5 bases, in that order; junction bases with no gene match: 8. The CDR3 DNA reads TGTGCCAGCAGCTTAACCCTCAGGACAGGGGGGACCGGGGAGCTGTTTTTT. Its translation is CASSLTLRTGGTGELFF.

This chain links TRBV7-2 with TRBJ2-3, with D unresolved. This CDR3 spans 14 amino acids. Germline CDR1 SGHTA, CDR2 FQGNSA. Trimming removed 2 bases from V and 4 bases from J, with 10 bases in between. The CDR3 reads CASSLLSQADTQYF. The CDR3 DNA is TGTGCCAGCAGCTTACTGAGTCAGGCAGATACGCAGTATTTT.

A few counts support this clonotype. The chain uses TRBV12-3 or TRBV12-4 and TRBJ2-1, with TRBD2 identical over 10 bases. CDR3 length: 15 amino acids. V was clipped by 6 bases and J by 7 bases; unmatched bases: 9. For the CDR3, the DNA is TGTGCCAGCAGCAGGGGGACTAGCGCGAAAAATGAGCAGTTCTTC. Translation gives CASSRGTSAKNEQFF.

This clonotype occurred many times. The chain uses TRBV11-2 and TRBJ2-1; D is possibly TRBD2 (6 bases). Per the germline V gene, CDR1 is SGHAT and CDR2 is FQNNGV. The CDR3 is 14 residues long. Trimming removed 0 bases from V and 9 bases from J, with 12 bases in between. The CDR3 here is CASSLEAGLGEQFF. CDR3 DNA sequence: TGTGCCAGCAGCTTAGAGGCGGGACTGGGTGAGCAGTTCTTC.

The chain recombines TRBV6-1 with TRBJ2-3; TRBD2 matches at 9 bases. Trimming removed 0 bases from V and 4 bases from J; junction bases left unmatched: 2. Germline V lookup: CDR1 MNHNS, CDR2 SASEGT. The CDR3 has 15 amino acids. CDR3 coding DNA: TGTGCCAGCAGTGAAGCGGCGGGAGGGCCAGATACGCAGTATTTT. Its protein is CASSEAAGGPDTQYF.

This clonotype was seen ten or more times. The genes are TRBV6-6 and TRBJ2-7; TRBD1 might be the D (5 bases). There are 12 residues in the CDR3. V was shortened by 8 bases and J by 5 bases, with 13 bases between the two germline ends. The V gene's germline CDR1 is MNHNY and CDR2 SVGAGI (reference sequence). CDR3 region: CASSPGPNEQYF. Written as DNA, the CDR3 is TGTGCCAGCTCCCCAGGGCCGAACGAGCAGTACTTC.

This clonotype was counted many times. The V and J genes are TRBV5-1 and TRBJ2-6; D perhaps matches TRBD1 (6 bases). Germline CDR1 reads SGHRS; CDR2 reads YFSETQ. CDR3 length: 16 amino acids. Trimming cost V 9 bases and J 5 bases, with 21 bases left between them. The CDR3 nucleotides read TGCGCCAACCGCATAAGGGACACCCTTAGGGCCAACGTCCTGACTTTC. Translated: CANRIRDTLRANVLTF.

CDR3 region: CASSAFSSGNGEQYF. The CDR3 DNA reads TGTGCCAGCAGCGCTTTTTCTAGCGGGAACGGAGAGCAGTACTTC. The V call is TRBV9, the J call TRBJ2-7; TRBD2 agrees at 9 bases. Germline V CDR1 and CDR2: SGDLS, YYNGEE. This CDR3 region has 15 residues. V trimming: 3 bases; J trimming: 7 bases; junction bases outside the gene matches: 11. Based on the CDR3 plus reference TRBV9 and TRBJ2-7, the full variable domain is DSGVTQTPKHLITATGQRVTLRCSPRSGDLSVYWYQQSLDQGLQFLIQYYNGEERAKGNILERFSAQQFPDLHSELNLSSLELGDSALYFCASSAFSSGNGEQYFGPGTRLTVT.

The chain joins TRBV11-2 to TRBJ2-7; D is undetermined. CDR3 length equals 13 residues. Trimming shortened V by 4 bases and J by 6 bases, and 13 bases separated the two germline ends. In germline, CDR1 is SGHAT, CDR2 FQNNGV. CDR3 protein: CASSSVPKSEQYF. CDR3 in DNA: TGTGCCAGCAGCTCCGTCCCGAAGTCCGAGCAGTACTTC.

The table lists this clonotype with a few counts. The chain links TRBV12-3 or TRBV12-4 to TRBJ2-1; a weak D match, TRBD2 (6 bases). The CDR3 covers 15 residues. V shed 3 bases and J shed 0 bases, with 9 bases lying between them. DNA for the CDR3: TGTGCCAGCAGTTTTGGCGGGATCTCCTACAATGAGCAGTTCTTC. It translates to CASSFGGISYNEQFF.